What follows is one TCR beta chain and its context. The specificity of this receptor is unknown. The sample holds no much larger clone one base away, and base qualities are not on file. Spanning cysteine to phenylalanine, the CDR3 consists of 14 amino acids. Only the CDR3 portion is preserved as DNA: 42 bases, with reading frame beginning at the first base. The V end loses 0 bases and the J end loses 4 bases, and a stretch of 7 bases separates them. CDR1 SGHRS and CDR2 YFSETQ are derived from the germline V gene. The data are from a study of OX40 agonist ivuxolimab in advanced cancers. Background on the whole study: Ivuxolimab was a fully human IgG2 agonistic monoclonal antibody targeting the costimulatory receptor OX40 (CD134). Intravenous ivuxolimab was administered to patients every 2 weeks at six dose levels: 0.01, 0.1, 0.3, 1.5, 3 and 10 mg/kg. Of the approximately 50 dose-escalation patients, hepatocellular carcinoma was present in about 20, melanoma in approximately 15, renal cell carcinoma in 9 and head and neck cancer in 9. A male proportion of around 80% and a mean age of approximately 55 years, ranging from roughly 23 to 90, were recorded for the dose-escalation cohort. Patients were allowed to have had prior anti-PD-1, anti-PD-L1 or anti-CTLA-4 therapy, and more than 35% of the dose-escalation patients had been treated with checkpoint inhibitors. Partial responses occurred in three dose-escalation patients: two with cutaneous melanoma and one with hepatocellular carcinoma. The purpose of peripheral TCRbeta sequencing was to test whether ivuxolimab changed TCR sequence diversity and led to clonal T-cell expansion. The paper covers the monotherapy dose-escalation part of the phase I ivuxolimab trial, which included N of about 56 patients. What the authors observed across the whole study: At doses of 0.1 to 3.0 mg/kg, clonal expansion of both CD4+ and CD8+ blood T cells was observed from baseline to week 6. The antigen specificity of the peripheral T cells that underwent clonal expansion was not determined. After ivuxolimab, more expanded clones were found on average in CD8+ T cells than in CD4+ T cells. Partial responders in the 0.1-3.0 mg/kg groups had among the lowest normalized peripheral clonal expansion, especially among CD8+ T cells. Low levels of normalized T-cell clonal expansion were also seen in some nonresponding patients.

Genomic DNA was isolated from the sorted cells so that the TCRbeta CDR3 region could be sequenced. The immunoSEQ Assay was used for sequencing of TCRbeta CDR3 regions. TCRdb took this table from immuneACCESS and kept in-frame rearrangements with V and J called. Such tables lack part of the clones; where checked against another copy, unresolved V genes explain under half of the gap, and the rest is unexplained. This sample gives 25,000 to 35,000 clones in total; around 80% of them show up just once. Of the sample, under 25% falls within the top ten clones. Patients with a history of autoimmune disease or receiving systemic immunosuppression were excluded from the trial. In every dose cohort, peripheral blood was drawn for TCR sequencing at baseline, cycle 4 day 1, and cycle 7 day 1. Samples were obtained from an open-label, multicenter, first-in-human phase I dose-escalation trial of ivuxolimab. Adults with locally advanced or metastatic melanoma, renal cell, hepatocellular, or head and neck squamous cell carcinoma were enrolled in the trial. CD4+ and CD8+ T cells were sorted separately from peripheral blood before TCR sequencing.

The sequence links TRBV5-1 to TRBJ1-4; the D gene is perhaps TRBD1, on 5 matching bases. Sequenced material: CD4+ or CD8+ T cells sorted from blood, taken in a trial of the OX40 agonist ivuxolimab. This TCR came from an adult with an advanced solid tumor such as melanoma, head and neck, liver or kidney cancer. The CDR3 reads as follows: CASSLETVNEKLFF. The base sequence is TGCGCCAGCAGCTTGGAGACAGTTAATGAAAAACTGTTTTTT.